The T cell receptor (beta chain) described here comes from a study of blood T cell repertoires in COVID-19 (dated by TCRdb to 2020 to 2021). With regard to the full study: Samples covering the acute and convalescent phases of COVID-19 were provided by collaborators in the United States, Italy and Spain. The material from the prospective study consisted of cDNA or gDNA derived from T cells, B-cell-depleted T cells, or PBMCs. The samples were drawn from the first 160 participants of the ongoing ImmuneRACE study and from under 1,500 subjects provided by 6 global collaborators. Deeply sampled blood TCRbeta repertoires from subjects exposed to, actively infected with, or recovered from COVID-19 were included in the dataset. The repertoires were made available in a free public database intended to serve as a resource for research on the immune response to SARS-CoV-2. The sample metadata nearly always contained a de-identified subject ID, COVID-19 status, age in years and sex. Where available, HLA class I and class II types were taken from metadata supplied by the sample provider and were not determined by assay-based typing. Here is what the overall study found, with its caveats: The quantity of clinical and demographic metadata differed by source and by participant and was supplied without curation.

Trimmed from V: 3 bases; trimmed from J: 3 bases; junction bases lacking a gene match: 3. CDR1 KGHDR and CDR2 SFDVKD are derived from the germline V gene. Reading from cysteine to phenylalanine, the CDR3 counts 15 amino acids. Solely the CDR3 DNA is kept, with 45 bases framed from the first base. Collaborating institutions collected whole blood in K2EDTA tubes following their own protocols. For TCRbeta analysis, collaborators shipped samples as frozen whole blood, isolated PBMCs, or DNA extracted from either of those sample types. TCRbeta CDR3 regions were amplified from genomic DNA by means of the immunoSEQ Assay, a bias-controlled multiplex PCR. Per the original workflow: The number of nucleated cells in each sample was estimated from the amplification of reference gene primers within the assay. To quantify the absolute abundance of each unique TCRbeta CDR3 rearrangement, sequence reads were collapsed and filtered. For each sample, productive Simpson clonality was calculated as the square root of Simpson's diversity index over productive rearrangements. TCRdb limited this immuneACCESS table to in-frame rearrangements with V and J called. A share of clones is missing; checked studies link under half to unresolved V genes, and the rest is unexplained. Clonal size and the V and J genes are those of that table, whereas D and trimming came from the DNA. The sample table holds roughly 39,000 clones, of which around nine tenths were seen once. The ten largest account for 5% to 7% of the sample.

Judged by its sample share, this clone qualifies as medium-sized (0.01 to 0.1%). Its antigen specificity is not known. No base-level quality is on record; no much larger clone is a single base apart. The sequence is built from TRBV24-1 and TRBJ2-2, with 7 bases aligning to TRBD1. Material: peripheral blood. The clonotype was recovered from a human donor in a cohort sampled during active COVID-19. The CDR3 is CATSDAGTDTGELFF. The base sequence is TGTGCCACCAGTGATGCCGGGACAGACACCGGGGAGCTGTTTTTT.